This entry lists 20 T cell receptor beta chains sequenced from one sample in a study of T cell clonotyping in hematopoietic cell transplantation (dated by TCRdb to the early 2020s). The library relied on the immunoSEQ multiplex PCR assay. TCRdb holds this immuneACCESS table with in-frame rearrangements only. Some clones are missing; in checked studies, unresolved V genes explain under half, and the rest has no known cause. A total of several thousand clones appear in this sample, around 27% of them only once. Clones ranked in the top ten supply approximately 14% of the sample. The time point label for this specimen denotes: 180 days after allo-HCT. The sequenced sample was peripheral blood mononuclear cells, obtained 180 days after allogeneic stem cell transplant. The source is a male patient aged 40-50 years who had an allogeneic stem cell transplant from an unrelated donor, so the T cells may come from the graft donor. Some clones in this sample may be carry-over from other donors' samples.

This clone is a singleton in its sample. Here the CDR3 DNA reads TGTGCCAGCAGCCACAGGGGGCTTGCTTTCTTT. This gives the protein CASSHRGLAFF. The rearrangement joins TRBV4-2 to TRBJ1-1; 8 nucleotides align to TRBD1. Unmatched junction bases numbered 2, after V lost 3 bases and J lost 11 bases. The CDR3 has 11 residues. Germline CDR1 LGHNA, CDR2 YNFKEQ.

The rearrangement uses TRBV4-3 and TRBJ1-5; D perhaps matches TRBD1 (6 bases). The CDR3 contains 14 residues. Germline V CDR1 and CDR2: LGHNA, YSLEER. Trimming stripped 1 base from V and 6 bases from J, with 10 bases between. The CDR3 DNA reads as TGCGCCAGCAGCCAAGTCACAGGGAGTCAGCCCCAGCATTTT. Translation gives CASSQVTGSQPQHF.

The chain joins TRBV30 to TRBJ1-6, with TRBD1 matching 7 bases. The CDR3 covers 15 residues. V lost 2 bases to trimming and J lost 5 bases; unmatched junction nucleotides: 6. The germline gives CDR1 GTSNPN, CDR2 SVGIG (reference sequence). The chain's CDR3 is CAWSISGTDNSPLHF. The CDR3 DNA follows: TGTGCCTGGAGTATTTCGGGGACAGATAATTCACCCCTCCACTTT. Complete variable domain (other parts from reference TRBV30 and TRBJ1-6): SQTIHQWPATLVQPVGSPLSLECTVEGTSNPNLYWYRQAAGRGLQLLFYSVGIGQISSEVPQNLSASRPQDRQFILSSKKLLLSDSGFYLCAWSISGTDNSPLHFGNGTRLTVT.

V usage is TRBV30 and J usage is TRBJ1-2, with no clear D. V lost 0 bases to trimming and J lost 4 bases, with 9 bases between them. The V gene's germline CDR1 is GTSNPN and CDR2 SVGIG (reference sequence). This CDR3 spans 13 amino acids. The CDR3 region is CAWSVPEGYGYTF. In nucleotides, the CDR3 is TGTGCCTGGAGTGTACCAGAGGGCTATGGCTACACCTTC.

V gene TRBV30 combines with J gene TRBJ1-6; D is perhaps TRBD1 (6 bases). Germline loops: CDR1 GTSNPN, CDR2 SVGIG (reference sequence). Trimming pared 7 bases from V and 8 bases from J, leaving 15 bases between. The length of the CDR3 is 13 residues. CDR3 amino acids: CAFTEGVYSPLHF. In DNA form, the CDR3 reads TGTGCCTTCACGGAGGGGGTTTATTCACCCCTCCACTTT.

The chain couples TRBV25-1 to TRBJ2-2; either TRBD1 or TRBD2 may supply D (5 bases each). V was cut by 1 base and J by 3 bases, with 6 bases left in between. The CDR3 is 14 amino acids. Germline V gene lookup returns CDR1 MGHDK and CDR2 SYGVNS. The CDR3 sequence is CASSEWGHTGELFF. DNA of the CDR3: TGTGCCAGCAGTGAATGGGGACACACCGGGGAGCTGTTTTTT.

In its sample, this clone was seen a few times. The V gene is TRBV30, the J gene TRBJ2-3; a weak D match, TRBD2 (5 bases). The CDR3 totals 11 residues. Germline CDR1 and CDR2: GTSNPN and SVGIG (reference sequence). V shed 3 bases and J shed 15 bases, with 16 bases lying between them. The CDR3 DNA reads TGTGCCTGGAGCCCAAGCGCGGGCTTATATTTT. It encodes CAWSPSAGLYF.

This clone turned up a few times. The chain combines TRBV4-2 with TRBJ1-4, with TRBD1 matching over 12 bases. Germline assignment: CDR1 LGHNA and CDR2 YNFKEQ. The J segment lost 6 bases and the V segment lost 5 bases, leaving 7 bases of the junction unmatched. The CDR3 loop spans 16 amino acids. CDR3 sequence reads: CASSTGTGGSDEKLFF. The DNA for the CDR3 is TGTGCCAGCAGCACCGGGACAGGGGGCTCGGATGAAAAACTGTTTTTT.

This clone is termed medium-sized. This chain joins TRBV6-5 and TRBJ2-7; possible D gene TRBD2, 5 bases. CDR1 is MNHEY and CDR2 is SVGAGI in the germline V gene. This CDR3 spans 15 amino acids. V was shortened by 5 bases and J by 4 bases, with 18 bases between the two germline ends. DNA for the CDR3: TGTGCCAGCAGTGTCCGAGGGCTTACTAGATACGAGCAGTACTTC. Translation: CASSVRGLTRYEQYF.

The rearrangement links TRBV28 to TRBJ1-1; D remains unclear. Between the trimmed V and J ends, which lost 2 bases and 1 base, there was a span of 8 bases. The CDR3 spans 14 residues. Germline V gene data show CDR1 as MDHEN and CDR2 as SYDVKM. The CDR3 region has the DNA TGTGCCAGCAGTTTAGCAGAATGGAACACTGAAGCTTTCTTT. This sequence encodes CASSLAEWNTEAFF. Full variable domain (remainder filled in from reference TRBV28 and TRBJ1-1): DVKVTQSSRYLVKRTGEKVFLECVQDMDHENMFWYRQDPGLGLRLIYFSYDVKMKEKGDIPEGYSVSREKKERFSLILESASTNQTSMYLCASSLAEWNTEAFFGQGTRLTVV.

This clone qualifies as large. The chain employs TRBV28 and TRBJ2-1; D perhaps matches TRBD1 (6 bases). Looked up from germline, CDR1 is MDHEN and CDR2 is SYDVKM. The germline V and J ends were trimmed by 5 bases and 7 bases, with 18 bases remaining between them. CDR3 length equals 15 residues. The CDR3 sequence: CASSLSGVLWNEQFF. The DNA of the CDR3 is TGTGCCAGCAGTCTCTCAGGGGTTCTGTGGAATGAGCAGTTCTTC.

The chain recombines TRBV29-1 with TRBJ1-2; D is possibly TRBD1 (6 bases). CDR1 and CDR2 from the germline V gene are SQVTM and ANQGSEA. The CDR3 extends over 15 amino acids. V gave up 6 bases and J gave up 3 bases, with 20 bases separating them. CDR3: CSVVGRDNGHYGYTF. DNA for the CDR3: TGCAGCGTGGTCGGGCGGGACAACGGCCACTATGGCTACACCTTC.

By share, this clone ranks as medium-sized (0.01 to 0.1%). The chain uses TRBV28 and TRBJ2-1; TRBD1 is a possible D gene (5 bases). The CDR3 consists of 12 residues. V was pared by 7 bases and J by 10 bases, with 14 bases between. From germline, CDR1 is MDHEN and CDR2 SYDVKM. Here the CDR3 DNA reads TGTGCCAGCACCCTGGGGCTGGGGGAGCAGTTCTTC. It yields the protein CASTLGLGEQFF.

The rearrangement joins TRBV18 to TRBJ1-2, with 7 bases identical to TRBD1. This CDR3 comprises 13 residues. Germline-derived CDR1 and CDR2 are KGHSH and LQKENI. V lost 5 bases and J lost 3; bases outside the gene matches: 3. CDR3 loop: CASSTGDDYGYTF. The CDR3 bases are TGTGCCAGCTCAACAGGGGACGACTATGGCTACACCTTC.

Only a few counts were recorded for this clone. V and J are TRBV4-1 and TRBJ2-5; D is perhaps TRBD2 (5 bases). CDR1 is MGHRA and CDR2 is YSYEKL in the germline V gene. The germline V and J ends were trimmed by 4 bases and 7 bases, with 13 bases remaining between them. This CDR3 is 13 amino acids long. In DNA form, the CDR3 reads TGCGCCAGCAGCCTTAATCGAGAGGGGACCCAGTACTTC. It translates to CASSLNREGTQYF.

This clone was recorded once. This chain links TRBV9 with TRBJ2-7, with TRBD1 matching 9 bases. Trimming took 0 bases from V and 9 from J; bases not matched to a gene: 10. Germline loops: CDR1 SGDLS, CDR2 YYNGEE. This CDR3 is built from 15 residues. The CDR3 region is CASSVAGTGFKGQYF. The CDR3 nucleotides are TGTGCCAGCAGCGTAGCCGGGACAGGGTTTAAGGGGCAGTACTTC.

The chain links TRBV11-2 to TRBJ2-1, with 10 bases that match TRBD2. The V gene end was trimmed by 5 bases and the J gene end by 7 bases; junction bases not matched to a gene: 11. CDR3 size: 16 residues. CDR1 is SGHAT and CDR2 is FQNNGV in the germline V gene. CDR3 in amino acids: CASSPTGLAELNEQFF. The CDR3 nucleotides read TGTGCCAGCAGCCCCACTGGACTAGCGGAACTTAATGAGCAGTTCTTC.

This chain connects TRBV29-1 to TRBJ2-5; a weak D match, TRBD2 (6 bases). Germline V gene sequence: CDR1 SQVTM, CDR2 ANQGSEA. V gave up 1 base and J gave up 1 base, with 10 bases separating them. This CDR3 comprises 14 residues. This chain's CDR3 is CSVEGTSPQETQYF. Written as DNA, the CDR3 is TGCAGCGTTGAAGGAACTAGCCCCCAAGAGACCCAGTACTTC. Full variable domain (rest looked up from reference TRBV29-1 and TRBJ2-5): SAVISQKPSRDICQRGTSLTIQCQVDSQVTMMFWYRQQPGQSLTLIATANQGSEATYESGFVIDKFPISRPNLTFSTLTVSNMSPEDSSIYLCSVEGTSPQETQYFGPGTRLLVL.

This clone showed up just a few times. The CDR3 nucleotides are TGTGCCTGGAGTGTAATGGGAGTGAGAAGAGAGACCCAGTACTTC. As protein: CAWSVMGVRRETQYF. The rearrangement links TRBV30 to TRBJ2-5; possibly TRBD2 for D (5 bases). The V gene's germline CDR1 is GTSNPN and CDR2 SVGIG (reference sequence). Deletions cut 0 bases from V and 4 bases from J, with 15 bases between. The CDR3 is made up of 15 amino acids.

This clone was seen more than once but under ten times. The chain is built from TRBV9 and TRBJ1-2; TRBD1 might be the D (5 bases). Germline CDR1 SGDLS, CDR2 YYNGEE. Trimming cost V 3 bases and J 8 bases, with 8 bases left between them. The CDR3 is 11 amino acids. CDR3 nucleotide sequence: TGTGCCAGCAGCGGAGGGGTCGGCTACACCTTC. Its protein is CASSGGVGYTF.